This note documents a single TCR beta chain sequence. This record belongs to a study of shared clonotypes between healthy human individuals. This CDR3 spans 15 amino acids. Trimming removed 4 bases from V and 5 bases from J, with 17 bases in between. Per germline, CDR1 LNHDA and CDR2 SQIVND (reference sequence). All participating donors were Caucasian adults from Nashville, Tennessee. Genomic DNA for unsorted samples, which was extracted with the QIAamp DNA Blood Mini kit, came from 81 million or so PBMCs. Sequencing used immunoSEQ multiplex PCR; TCRdb keeps in-frame clones, though not all of them. This table has over 400,000 clones, around 73% appearing once.

Input material: PBMCs. V gene TRBV19 combines with J gene TRBJ1-1; possible D gene TRBD1, 6 bases. The receptor's source is a woman in her thirties or forties in good health. Some clones in this sample may be carry-over from other donors' samples. As DNA, the CDR3 is TGTGCCAGTAGTAGTAGGCGGGGGCGGAGTACTGAAGCTTTCTTT. It is translated as CASSSRRGRSTEAFF.